Following are 20 T cell receptor beta chains from one sample sequenced in a study of identical twins. TCRdb itself ran the 5' RACE reads through MiXCR, one entry per CDR3 protein. The table has approximately 230,000 distinct CDR3 sequences, over 12% seen once. The sample comprised memory (CD45RO+) T cells sorted from blood. The receptors stem from a woman aged 18-29 years in good health.

This chain uses TRBV7-2 with TRBJ2-5, with TRBD2 matching over 7 bases. This CDR3 comprises 16 residues. V shed 2 bases and J 2 bases; nucleotides not matched to a gene: 8. From germline, CDR1 is SGHTA and CDR2 FQGNSA. CDR3 protein: CASSLFGGSAQETQYF. In DNA, the CDR3 is TGTGCCAGCAGCTTATTCGGCGGGAGTGCTCAAGAGACCCAGTACTTC.

This clonotype showed up just a few times. This chain connects TRBV6-1 to TRBJ2-7; D may be TRBD2 (5 bases). There are 16 residues in the CDR3. Per the germline V gene, CDR1 is MNHNS and CDR2 is SASEGT. Trimming left V 8 bases short and J 4 bases short, with 24 bases between. The CDR3 spells CASSPRRRLAGYEQYF. CDR3 DNA: TGTGCCAGCTCCCCCAGGCGTAGGCTAGCCGGATACGAGCAGTACTTC.

This clonotype was observed at least ten times. The chain combines TRBV7-3 with TRBJ2-3; TRBD2 might be the D (6 bases). Germline V lookup: CDR1 SGHTA, CDR2 FQGTGA. Between the trimmed V and J ends, which lost 3 bases and 1 base, there was a span of 11 bases. This CDR3 is 15 amino acids long. The CDR3, as DNA: TGTGCCAGCAGCTTTTATGGCGGGGGCACAGATACGCAGTATTTT. This translates into CASSFYGGGTDTQYF. Variable domain in full (rest from reference TRBV7-3 and TRBJ2-3): GAGVSQTPSNKVTEKGKYVELRCDPISGHTALYWYRQSLGQGPEFLIYFQGTGAADDSGLPNDRFFAVRPEGSVSTLKIQRTERGDSAVYLCASSFYGGGTDTQYFGPGTRLTVL.

The gene calls are TRBV7-9 and TRBJ2-5, with 8 bases matching TRBD1. This CDR3 comprises 14 residues. Germline V lookup: CDR1 SEHNR, CDR2 FQNEAQ (reference sequence). Trimming at V came to 5 bases and at J to 3 bases, leaving 5 bases not matched to a gene. Written as DNA, the CDR3 is TGTGCCAGCAGCCGTACAGGGGGGAAAGAGACCCAGTACTTC. Translated: CASSRTGGKETQYF.

The table lists this clonotype with a few counts. The rearrangement links TRBV6-6 to TRBJ2-7; D gene ambiguous. Trimming shortened V by 2 bases and J by 3 bases, and 8 bases separated the two germline ends. Per germline, CDR1 MNHNY and CDR2 SVGAGI (reference sequence). CDR3 size: 13 residues. DNA for the CDR3: TGTGCCAGCAGTTACGCAACGGTCTACGAGCAGTACTTC. Encoded protein: CASSYATVYEQYF.

This chain uses TRBV3-1 with TRBJ2-1; 11 nucleotides agree with TRBD2. The V and J ends lost 2 bases and 4 bases, in that order; junction bases with no gene match: 4. CDR1 and CDR2 (germline): LGHDT, YNNKEL (reference sequence). This CDR3 has 16 amino acids. Written as DNA, the CDR3 is TGTGCCAGCAGCCAAACTAGCGGGGGCCTATACAATGAGCAGTTCTTC. Protein: CASSQTSGGLYNEQFF.

In this sample, this clonotype turned up a few times. This chain uses TRBV20-1 with TRBJ2-7, with D tentatively TRBD1 or TRBD2 (5 bases each). The CDR3 totals 12 residues. V was shortened by 1 base and J by 6 bases, with 10 bases between the two germline ends. CDR1 and CDR2 (germline): DFQATT, SNEGSKA (reference sequence). CDR3 sequence: CSARVPGTEQYF. The CDR3 nucleotides read TGCAGTGCTAGAGTCCCCGGGACCGAGCAGTACTTC.

The chain employs TRBV7-2 and TRBJ2-3, with 9 bases lining up with TRBD2. The CDR3 is made up of 16 amino acids. CDR1 and CDR2 (germline): SGHTA, FQGNSA. Losses at the gene ends were 0 bases for V and 3 bases for J; bases not matched to a gene: 4. Here the CDR3 reads CASSLARGGRTDTQYF. The CDR3 bases are TGTGCCAGCAGCTTAGCGCGGGGGGGCCGGACAGATACGCAGTATTTT.

This clonotype was counted only a few times. This rearrangement joins TRBV5-4 to TRBJ1-2; D not certain. This CDR3 has 14 residues. The V end lost 1 base, the J end lost 4 bases, and 11 bases lay between the germline ends. Germline assignment: CDR1 SGHNT and CDR2 YYREEE (reference sequence). CDR3 in amino acids: CASSLPAYSYGYTF. CDR3 nucleotides: TGTGCCAGCAGCTTGCCCGCGTACAGCTATGGCTACACCTTC. The complete variable domain, with remaining parts taken from reference TRBV5-4 and TRBJ1-2, reads ETGVTQSPTHLIKTRGQQVTLRCSSQSGHNTVSWYQQALGQGPQFIFQYYREEENGRGNFPPRFSGLQFPNYSSELNVNALELDDSALYLCASSLPAYSYGYTFGSGTRLTVV.

The chain links TRBV3-1 to TRBJ1-1; D might be TRBD1 (5 bases). The CDR3 runs 14 residues. The germline V gene encodes CDR1 LGHDT and CDR2 YNNKEL (reference sequence). Trimming took 4 bases from V and 3 from J, leaving 12 bases between them. CDR3 bases: TGTGCCAGCAGCCTCCAGGGCAAGGACACTGAAGCTTTCTTT. This codes for CASSLQGKDTEAFF.

In this sample, this clonotype turned up many times. CDR3 coding DNA: TGTGCCAGCAGTTTAGATGAGAGGAGGAACACTGAAGCTTTCTTT. Translated: CASSLDERRNTEAFF. The chain has TRBV12-3 or TRBV12-4 and TRBJ1-1; D gene unclear. V was pared by 1 base and J by 1 base, with 10 bases between. The CDR3 is made up of 15 amino acids.

This clonotype has only a few counts. The genes are TRBV30 and TRBJ2-5; TRBD2 is a possible D gene (5 bases). From germline, CDR1 is GTSNPN and CDR2 SVGIG (reference sequence). Trimming removed 0 bases at V and 4 bases at J, with 12 bases between. CDR3 size: 14 residues. CDR3 sequence reads: CAWSVGYAGETQYF. DNA for the CDR3: TGTGCCTGGAGTGTTGGGTACGCGGGAGAGACCCAGTACTTC.

This clonotype was detected once. The chain has TRBV5-6 and TRBJ1-4; 8 bases align to TRBD1. The CDR3 spans 14 residues. CDR1 is SGHDT, CDR2 YYEEEE, per germline. With 1 base clipped from V and 10 bases from J, the junction kept 6 bases outside the gene matches. CDR3 coding DNA: TGTGCCAGCAGCTTGAGTCAGGGGGCAAGAAAACTGTTTTTT. It yields the protein CASSLSQGARKLFF.

This rearrangement joins TRBV6-2 or TRBV6-3 to TRBJ2-1; 7 nucleotides line up with TRBD2. CDR1 is MNHEY and CDR2 is SVGEGT in the germline V gene. The CDR3 is made up of 14 amino acids. Unmatched junction bases numbered 9, after V lost 4 bases and J lost 9 bases. The CDR3 sequence is CASSSTTSTGEQFF. CDR3 nucleotides: TGTGCCAGCAGTTCCACGACTAGCACGGGTGAGCAGTTCTTC.

The chain employs TRBV7-2 and TRBJ2-1; D remains ambiguous. From germline, CDR1 is SGHTA and CDR2 FQGNSA. Trimming pared 2 bases from V and 6 bases from J, leaving 8 bases between. The CDR3 runs to 13 residues. The CDR3 protein is CASSLPTPNEQFF. CDR3 sequence (DNA): TGTGCCAGCAGCTTACCCACCCCCAATGAGCAGTTCTTC.

This rearrangement joins TRBV5-1 to TRBJ1-2; D remains unclear. In germline, CDR1 is SGHRS, CDR2 YFSETQ. CDR3 length equals 14 residues. Deletions cut 4 bases from V and 3 bases from J, with 13 bases between. CDR3 region: CASSTDTVYYGYTF. In DNA form, the CDR3 reads TGCGCCAGCAGCACCGACACAGTTTACTATGGCTACACCTTC.

This clonotype has more than one count but fewer than ten. The chain recombines TRBV7-8 with TRBJ2-2; 10 bases fit TRBD2. This CDR3 region has 15 residues. Per germline, CDR1 SGHVS and CDR2 FQNEAQ. V shed 5 bases and J 4 bases; nucleotides not matched to a gene: 4. This CDR3 is CASSLPSGSTGELFF. In nucleotides, the CDR3 is TGTGCCAGCAGCCTTCCTAGCGGGAGCACCGGGGAGCTGTTTTTT.

This clonotype was seen many times. The rearrangement uses TRBV15 and TRBJ2-1; D uncertain. Trimming pared 0 bases from V and 6 bases from J, leaving 18 bases between. The germline gives CDR1 LNHNV, CDR2 YYDKDF (reference sequence). The CDR3 length is 17 residues. CDR3 residues: CATSRDSLPSGINEQFF. The DNA for the CDR3 is TGTGCCACCAGCAGAGATAGTCTCCCATCCGGAATCAATGAGCAGTTCTTC.

V is TRBV7-2 and J is TRBJ2-1; 7 bases line up with TRBD2. Germline CDR1 SGHTA, CDR2 FQGNSA. This CDR3 is built from 16 residues. The V segment lost 5 bases and the J segment 7 bases; nucleotides outside the gene matches: 14. The CDR3 nucleotides are TGTGCCAGCAGCCCCCCATGGGGGGGGGTAACTAATGAGCAGTTCTTC. Its translation is CASSPPWGGVTNEQFF.

The chain has TRBV7-2 and TRBJ2-7; D not certain. Per the germline V gene, CDR1 is SGHTA and CDR2 is FQGNSA. The length of the CDR3 is 14 residues. V was trimmed by 4 bases and J by 0 bases, leaving 10 bases between them. In nucleotides, the CDR3 is TGTGCCAGCAGCTCGACATACGGCTCCTACGAGCAGTACTTC. It encodes CASSSTYGSYEQYF.